The 15 T cell receptor beta chains reported below all come from one sample, sequenced in a study of T cell clonality in common variable immunodeficiency. The assay was immunoSEQ multiplex PCR, and TCRdb's table has in-frame clones only and misses some. Altogether 44,000 or so clones were found in the sample, and no singletons occur. Sequenced: peripheral blood mononuclear cells. Receptors originate from a person aged 18-69 years in good health.

At least ten counts were recorded for this clone. The CDR3 extends 3 residues past the end of the read, so its final part is completed from the germline J gene. V and J are TRBV30 and TRBJ2-3, with 15 bases aligning to TRBD2. CDR3 length equals 14 residues. Germline CDR1 and CDR2: GTSNPN and SVGIG (reference sequence). Trimming took 5 bases from V and 4 from J; bases not matched to a gene: 1. This CDR3 is CAWGLAGGADTQYF. Partial CDR3 DNA: TGTGCCTGGGGACTAGCGGGAGGGGCAGATACG. The entire variable domain, with the rest obtained from reference TRBV30 and TRBJ2-3, is as follows: SQTIHQWPATLVQPVGSPLSLECTVEGTSNPNLYWYRQAAGRGLQLLFYSVGIGQISSEVPQNLSASRPQDRQFILSSKKLLLSDSGFYLCAWGLAGGADTQYFGPGTRLTVL.

This clone came up many times. The read is 3 residues too short to cover the CDR3 end, so that end is filled in from the germline J gene. This sequence joins TRBV5-5 and TRBJ2-3, with 10 bases identical to TRBD2. This CDR3 is 15 amino acids long. Germline loops: CDR1 SGHKS, CDR2 YYEKEE (reference sequence). V shed 0 bases, J shed 5 bases, and the junction held 3 bases outside the gene matches. The CDR3 reads CASSLAAGGIDTQYF. The part of the CDR3 DNA that was read is TGTGCCAGCAGCTTGGCAGCGGGAGGGATAGATACG.

This clone was detected ten times or more. The read is 3 residues too short to cover the CDR3 end, so that end is filled in from the germline J gene. V is TRBV29-1 and J is TRBJ1-2; 9 bases line up with TRBD1. Germline V gene sequence: CDR1 SQVTM, CDR2 ANQGSEA. CDR3 length: 13 amino acids. Unmatched junction bases numbered 6, after V lost 7 bases and J lost 3 bases. The part of the CDR3 DNA that was read is TGCAGCGCCGGGGACAGGGTGGACTATGGC. Amino acids: CSAGDRVDYG. The full CDR3 is CSAGDRVDYGYTF. The complete variable domain, with remaining parts taken from reference TRBV29-1 and TRBJ1-2, reads SAVISQKPSRDICQRGTSLTIQCQVDSQVTMMFWYRQQPGQSLTLIATANQGSEATYESGFVIDKFPISRPNLTFSTLTVSNMSPEDSSIYLCSAGDRVDYGYTFGSGTRLTVV.

This clone has at least ten counts. The read stops 3 residues short of the end of the CDR3; the missing end is completed from the germline J gene. The chain couples TRBV7-9 to TRBJ2-1, with 14 bases that match TRBD2. Germline-derived CDR1 and CDR2 are SEHNR and FQNEAQ (reference sequence). This CDR3 is 15 amino acids long. The junction had 2 bases not matched to a gene; V was cut back by 6 bases and J by 4 bases. The CDR3 reads CASSWTSGGYNEQFF. Partial CDR3 DNA: TGTGCCAGCAGTTGGACTAGCGGGGGGTACAATGAG.

This clone appeared many times. The read halts 3 residues ahead of the CDR3 end, with the missing end drawn from the germline J gene. The chain joins TRBV10-1 to TRBJ1-1; TRBD1 matches 7 bases. Germline V CDR1 and CDR2: WNHNN, SYGVQD (reference sequence). The CDR3 extends over 14 amino acids. Losses at the gene ends were 5 bases for V and 7 bases for J; bases not matched to a gene: 10. The CDR3 region is CASSTTRTGGEAFF. CDR3 DNA (partial): TGCGCCAGCAGTACCACGCGGACAGGAGGTGAA.

This clone was found many times. The sequence runs out 3 residues before the end of the CDR3; the remainder is reconstructed from the germline J gene. The J gene is TRBJ2-1, the V gene TRBV9, with D maybe TRBD2 (6 bases). Germline V lookup: CDR1 SGDLS, CDR2 YYNGEE. There are 15 residues in the CDR3. Trimming left V 0 bases short and J 2 bases short, with 9 bases between. This CDR3 is CASSVGGGAYNEQFF. CDR3 DNA, as far as it was read: TGTGCCAGCAGCGTAGGTGGCGGGGCCTACAATGAG.

This clone came up many times. The missing CDR3 end, 3 residues past where the read stops, is filled in from the germline J gene. The chain uses TRBV7-8 and TRBJ2-5; 9 positions match TRBD1. V gave up 4 bases and J gave up 1 base; unmatched junction bases: 1. The germline V gene encodes CDR1 SGHVS and CDR2 FQNEAQ. The CDR3 sequence is 14 residues long. CDR3 bases read: TGTGCCAGCAGCTCGGACAGGGGCCAAGAGACC. Protein: CASSSDRGQET. Given in full, the CDR3 is CASSSDRGQETQYF.

Many counts were recorded for this clone. The read halts 3 residues ahead of the CDR3 end, with the missing end drawn from the germline J gene. The V gene is TRBV12-3 or TRBV12-4, the J gene TRBJ2-3; D is undetermined. The V end was cut by 3 bases, the J end by 2 bases, with 12 bases between. The CDR3 is 15 residues long. CDR3 DNA (partial): TGTGCCAGCAGTTTCGGCCAGGCTTACACAGATACG. Encoded protein: CASSFGQAYTDT. The whole CDR3 protein reads CASSFGQAYTDTQYF.

This clone was seen many times. From the germline J gene comes the end of the CDR3, since the read stops 3 residues before it. The chain has TRBV7-9 and TRBJ1-1; 8 nucleotides line up with TRBD1. V dropped 7 bases and J dropped 4; count of bases not matched to a gene: 8. The germline V gene encodes CDR1 SEHNR and CDR2 FQNEAQ (reference sequence). This CDR3 is 14 amino acids long. The CDR3 protein is CASKGQGRGTEAFF. The sequenced CDR3 bases are TGTGCCAGCAAAGGACAGGGACGGGGCACTGAA.

This clone was picked up many times. The read ends 3 residues early relative to the CDR3; the germline J gene fills the gap. The chain joins TRBV7-3 to TRBJ2-2, with 8 bases lining up with TRBD2. Germline CDR1 is SGHTA and CDR2 is FQGTGA. V lost 5 bases and J lost 2; bases outside the gene matches: 7. CDR3 size: 16 residues. CDR3 protein: CASSPTSGSNTGELFF. The covered CDR3 bases are TGTGCCAGCAGCCCAACTAGCGGCAGTAACACCGGGGAG.

This clone has only a few counts. The sequenced CDR3 bases are TGTGCCAGCAGCTTGAGCGGGGCTGGGGCCAACGTC. Its protein is CASSLSGAGANV. The entire CDR3 reads CASSLSGAGANVLTF. This chain joins TRBV11-2 and TRBJ2-6, with 7 positions matching TRBD2. The sequence runs out 3 residues before the end of the CDR3; the remainder is reconstructed from the germline J gene. This CDR3 spans 15 amino acids. Germline assignment: CDR1 SGHAT and CDR2 FQNNGV. Trimming cost V 3 bases and J 2 bases; bases outside gene matches: 1. Using reference TRBV11-2 and TRBJ2-6 for the parts outside the CDR3, the full variable domain is EAGVAQSPRYKIIEKRQSVAFWCNPISGHATLYWYQQILGQGPKLLIQFQNNGVVDDSQLPKDRFSAERLKGVDSTLKIQPAKLEDSAVYLCASSLSGAGANVLTFGAGSRLTVL.

This clone was recorded many times. The read terminates 3 residues ahead of where the CDR3 ends, so the germline J gene completes it. This chain joins TRBV20-1 and TRBJ1-6; the D gene is possibly TRBD1 (6 bases). The V gene lost 5 bases and the J gene lost 10 bases, with 12 bases spanning the gap. Germline CDR1 reads DFQATT; CDR2 reads SNEGSKA (reference sequence). The CDR3 length is 12 residues. CDR3 DNA (partial): TGCAGTGCTGAGGGGGAAGTGTCACCC. Translating gives CSAEGEVSP. The CDR3, in full, reads CSAEGEVSPLHF.

This clone appeared many times. Coverage ceases 3 residues before the CDR3 finishes, and the germline J gene fills in the end. This chain links TRBV29-1 with TRBJ1-2; TRBD1 agrees at 7 bases. This CDR3 has 14 amino acids. Germline V gene sequence: CDR1 SQVTM, CDR2 ANQGSEA. V trimming: 0 bases; J trimming: 1 base; junction bases outside the gene matches: 2. CDR3 amino acids: CSVEEAGGNYGYTF. The sequenced part of the CDR3 DNA is TGCAGCGTTGAAGAAGCAGGGGGTAACTATGGC.

This clone was recorded many times. The read ends 3 residues before the CDR3 terminus; that terminus is restored from the germline J gene. The V call is TRBV6-2 or TRBV6-3, the J call TRBJ1-5; 9 nucleotides align to TRBD1. Germline assignment: CDR1 MNHEY and CDR2 SVGEGT. This CDR3 is built from 15 residues. V lost 5 bases and J lost 7; bases outside the gene matches: 9. CDR3 bases read: TGTGCCAGCAGTGCAATACAGGGGGCTCTCCAGCCC. Protein: CASSAIQGALQP. The full CDR3 sequence reads CASSAIQGALQPQHF.

This clone occurred many times. The CDR3 extends 3 residues past the end of the read, so its final part is completed from the germline J gene. J is TRBJ1-1 and V is TRBV7-6, with D maybe TRBD1 (5 bases). V was trimmed by 5 bases and J by 1 base, leaving 8 bases between them. From germline, CDR1 is SGHVS and CDR2 FNYEAQ. The CDR3 spans 13 residues. Partial CDR3 DNA: TGTGCCAGCAGCGCACAGGAGAACACTGAA. This gives the protein CASSAQENTE. The whole CDR3 reads CASSAQENTEAFF.